The present T cell receptor (beta chain) was sequenced within a study of cytomegalovirus exposure and HLA in healthy donors. Whole-study findings and limits: Sequencing depth across donors, presence/absence analyses assumed, was roughly uniform. A further, later analysis showed that HLA-associated TCR beta chains (compared with equally common others) were more clonally expanded. The only immune exposure information that was available was CMV serostatus.

Of note for this clone: Its antigen is unidentified.

The primer mix had 60 Vbeta and 13 Jbeta primers. How the authors handled the data: It was a later analysis that counted 83 million or so unique TCR beta chains, of which about 10 million were shared. Generated by immunoSEQ multiplex PCR, the TCRdb table keeps only in-frame clones and is missing some. V and J calls and clone size come straight from that table; D and trimming were deduced from the DNA. The sample holds approximately 130,000 clones. The CDR3 runs to 15 residues. Germline V CDR1 and CDR2: MNHNY, SVGAGI (reference sequence). V lost 5 bases, J lost 2 bases, and 4 bases stayed unmatched. This clonotype originated in a woman aged 60 to 75 in good health and CMV-seronegative. The sequenced sample consisted of PBMCs. The V call is TRBV6-6, the J call TRBJ2-1; 9 nucleotides match TRBD1. The CDR3 coding sequence is TGTGCCAGCAGTAAGGGACAGGGAACCTACAATGAGCAGTTCTTC. Its translation is CASSKGQGTYNEQFF.